This is a list of T cell receptor beta chains from one sample in a study of siplizumab effects on memory and regulatory T cells. Produced via immunoSEQ multiplex PCR; TCRdb's table is partial and in-frame only. In the table there are some 96,000 clones, about 95% of which are singletons. Material for sequencing was non-Treg CD4+ T cells sorted from blood. The receptors stem from a human donor in good health. Each CDR3 is given with its conserved first and last residue. The order of the fields is clone size, V gene, J gene, CDR3 protein. For some rows the clone size is stated as once, few or many, or as a class when expanded; others skip it.

clone size: NA
V gene: TRBV15
J gene: TRBJ1-4
CDR3 protein: CATSRMGQATNEKLFF

clone size: NA
V gene: TRBV9
J gene: TRBJ2-5
CDR3 protein: CASSVNAGGSSETQYF

clone size: NA
V gene: TRBV11-2
J gene: TRBJ2-3
CDR3 protein: CASSSNRVGTDTQYF

clone size: NA
V gene: TRBV2
J gene: TRBJ2-7
CDR3 protein: CASSGGLADTYEQYF

clone size: NA
V gene: TRBV27
J gene: TRBJ1-3
CDR3 protein: CASSSSAGNTIYF

clone size: NA
V gene: TRBV27
J gene: TRBJ1-1
CDR3 protein: CASSLLIGSSTEAFF

clone size: NA
V gene: TRBV6-5
J gene: TRBJ2-1
CDR3 protein: CASSLGLAGVNEQFF

clone size: NA
V gene: TRBV9
J gene: TRBJ2-5
CDR3 protein: CASGYLESASGAQYF

clone size: NA
V gene: TRBV5-1
J gene: TRBJ2-1
CDR3 protein: CASSLDSGSFGEQFF

clone size: NA
V gene: TRBV27
J gene: TRBJ1-1
CDR3 protein: CASSHALGVKNTEAFF

clone size: once
V gene: TRBV7-7
J gene: TRBJ1-4
CDR3 protein: CASSKGPQFNEKLFF

clone size: NA
V gene: TRBV5-8
J gene: TRBJ2-2
CDR3 protein: CASSSGLAGGPGLSGELFF

clone size: NA
V gene: TRBV7-3
J gene: TRBJ2-3
CDR3 protein: CASSRGDRYF

clone size: NA
V gene: TRBV5-1
J gene: TRBJ2-7
CDR3 protein: CASSLRQGAGEQYF

clone size: NA
V gene: TRBV9
J gene: TRBJ2-5
CDR3 protein: CASSAIGETQYF

clone size: NA
V gene: TRBV18
J gene: TRBJ1-4
CDR3 protein: CASSPLEMLTNEKLFF

clone size: once
V gene: TRBV28
J gene: TRBJ1-2
CDR3 protein: CASSLEVNYGYTF

clone size: NA
V gene: TRBV4-2
J gene: TRBJ2-3
CDR3 protein: CASSQTSGRRGPDTQYF

clone size: few
V gene: TRBV10-1
J gene: TRBJ2-7
CDR3 protein: CASSGGRGDEQYF

clone size: NA
V gene: TRBV6-5
J gene: TRBJ1-5
CDR3 protein: CASWTGGGNQPQHF

clone size: NA
V gene: TRBV7-9
J gene: TRBJ2-5
CDR3 protein: CASSFARGRGTQYF

clone size: NA
V gene: TRBV5-8
J gene: TRBJ2-7
CDR3 protein: CASSLAGAGGPVEQYF

clone size: NA
V gene: TRBV5-6
J gene: TRBJ1-4
CDR3 protein: CASSRAPFGQGADNEKLFF

clone size: NA
V gene: TRBV7-9
J gene: TRBJ2-6
CDR3 protein: CASSFPTGSGANVLTF

clone size: NA
V gene: TRBV19
J gene: TRBJ1-3
CDR3 protein: CASSKNRASGNTIYF

clone size: NA
V gene: TRBV6-5
J gene: TRBJ2-7
CDR3 protein: CASRPGLARSYEQYF

clone size: NA
V gene: TRBV7-2
J gene: TRBJ2-7
CDR3 protein: CASSLALAGVNEQYF

clone size: NA
V gene: TRBV7-8
J gene: TRBJ1-2
CDR3 protein: CASSLGQSYGYTF

clone size: NA
V gene: TRBV5-4
J gene: TRBJ2-1
CDR3 protein: CASSPRLNSHNEQFF

clone size: NA
V gene: TRBV28
J gene: TRBJ2-2
CDR3 protein: CASSMGSTGELFF

clone size: NA
V gene: TRBV6-6
J gene: TRBJ1-2
CDR3 protein: CASSDYLRYGYTF

clone size: NA
V gene: TRBV7-8
J gene: TRBJ2-1
CDR3 protein: CASSLGGTGGFF

clone size: NA
V gene: TRBV10-2
J gene: TRBJ2-5
CDR3 protein: CASSPTRLAGETQYF

clone size: NA
V gene: TRBV2
J gene: TRBJ2-3
CDR3 protein: CASSVSGSGTDTQYF

clone size: NA
V gene: TRBV5-4
J gene: TRBJ2-7
CDR3 protein: CASSLATSGSFYEQYF

clone size: NA
V gene: TRBV5-6
J gene: TRBJ1-5
CDR3 protein: CASSSGTGAPNQPQHF

clone size: NA
V gene: TRBV4-1
J gene: TRBJ1-1
CDR3 protein: CASSRERGGNTEAFF

clone size: NA
V gene: TRBV21-1
J gene: TRBJ1-1
CDR3 protein: CASSKVERLRGREKNEAFF

clone size: once
V gene: TRBV7-3
J gene: TRBJ2-3
CDR3 protein: CASSLNRGETDTQYF

clone size: NA
V gene: TRBV4-1
J gene: TRBJ1-2
CDR3 protein: CASSQLTEDVRGGYTF